This entry lists 9 T cell receptor beta chains sequenced from one sample in a study of OX40 agonist ivuxolimab in advanced cancers. Sequencing used immunoSEQ multiplex PCR; TCRdb keeps in-frame clones, though not all of them. Of roughly 18,000 clones listed, roughly 73% were seen once; the top ten hold roughly 19%. This material consisted of CD4+ or CD8+ T cells sorted from blood, taken in a trial of the OX40 agonist ivuxolimab. The receptors were gathered from an adult with an advanced solid tumor such as melanoma, head and neck, liver or kidney cancer.

Notes on this clone: One junction end does not reproduce the germline sequence, and a read error may be involved. This chain joins TRBV6-1 and TRBJ2-1; 9 bases line up with TRBD2. The CDR3 sequence is 14 residues long. Per the germline V gene, CDR1 is MNHNS and CDR2 is SASEGT. Written as DNA, the CDR3 is TGTGCCAGCACTGAAGCGGGAGGCTACAATGAGCAGTTCTTC. Translation gives CASTEAGGYNEQFF.

This rearrangement joins TRBV9 to TRBJ2-3; the D is unclear. This CDR3 spans 14 amino acids. Germline V gives CDR1 SGDLS, CDR2 YYNGEE. The V end lost 3 bases, the J end lost 1 base, and 9 bases lay between the germline ends. In nucleotides, the CDR3 is TGTGCCAGCAGCGCCAGGTGGGGCACAGATACGCAGTATTTT. Translating gives CASSARWGTDTQYF. The full variable domain, in which reference TRBV9 and TRBJ2-3 provide the parts outside the CDR3, is DSGVTQTPKHLITATGQRVTLRCSPRSGDLSVYWYQQSLDQGLQFLIQYYNGEERAKGNILERFSAQQFPDLHSELNLSSLELGDSALYFCASSARWGTDTQYFGPGTRLTVL.

The gene calls are TRBV5-5 and TRBJ2-7, with a tentative D call TRBD2 (5 bases). CDR3 length: 13 residues. Trimming removed 4 bases at V and 2 bases at J, with 10 bases between. The germline gives CDR1 SGHKS, CDR2 YYEKEE (reference sequence). The CDR3 DNA is TGTGCCAGCAGCGCTGGGAGCACCTACGAGCAGTACTTC. It translates to CASSAGSTYEQYF.

The chain combines TRBV5-1 with TRBJ1-3; 7 bases line up with TRBD1. The V and J ends lost 0 bases and 2 bases, in that order; junction bases with no gene match: 8. There are 17 residues in the CDR3. Germline CDR1 and CDR2: SGHRS and YFSETQ. The CDR3 DNA sequence: TGCGCCAGCAGCTTGGCCGTGACAGGGAGGCCTGGAAACACCATATATTTT. This encodes CASSLAVTGRPGNTIYF.

The V gene is TRBV14, the J gene TRBJ1-1; 7 positions match TRBD1. Germline CDR1 SGHDN, CDR2 FVKESK. Trimming removed 0 bases from V and 1 base from J; junction bases left unmatched: 5. The CDR3 has 16 residues. CDR3 sequence (DNA): TGTGCCAGCAGCCAAGAATCAGGGGGGTGGAACACTGAAGCTTTCTTT. It yields the protein CASSQESGGWNTEAFF.

This chain's CDR3 is CASYRGRQETQYF. The CDR3 DNA sequence: TGTGCCAGCTACAGGGGACGACAAGAGACCCAGTACTTC. The chain is built from TRBV2 and TRBJ2-5; 7 bases fit TRBD1. CDR3 length equals 13 residues. V lost 8 bases, J lost 2 bases, and 5 bases stayed unmatched. Germline assignment: CDR1 SNHLY and CDR2 FYNNEI.

This rearrangement joins TRBV5-1 to TRBJ2-3, with TRBD2 identical over 12 bases. Unmatched junction bases numbered 6, after V lost 4 bases and J lost 0 bases. The CDR3 runs 17 residues. Germline values: CDR1 SGHRS, CDR2 YFSETQ. CDR3 amino acids: CASSPRTSGKSTDTQYF. Here the CDR3 DNA reads TGCGCCAGCAGCCCACGGACTAGCGGGAAAAGCACAGATACGCAGTATTTT.

The gene calls are TRBV29-1 and TRBJ2-1; possibly TRBD1 or TRBD2 for D (5 bases each). Germline V gene data show CDR1 as SQVTM and CDR2 as ANQGSEA. V lost 2 bases, J lost 9 bases, and 8 bases lay in between. This CDR3 contains 11 residues. CDR3 in amino acids: CSVESGREQFF. The CDR3 bases are TGCAGCGTTGAATCGGGACGTGAGCAGTTCTTC.

This clone has only a few counts. The genes are TRBV7-9 and TRBJ1-2; D is uncertain. This CDR3 contains 11 residues. The V end was cut by 5 bases, the J end by 7 bases, with 8 bases between. Germline CDR1 reads SEHNR; CDR2 reads FQNEAQ (reference sequence). This chain's CDR3 is CASSQEFGYTF. For the CDR3, the DNA is TGTGCCAGCAGCCAAGAATTTGGCTACACCTTC.